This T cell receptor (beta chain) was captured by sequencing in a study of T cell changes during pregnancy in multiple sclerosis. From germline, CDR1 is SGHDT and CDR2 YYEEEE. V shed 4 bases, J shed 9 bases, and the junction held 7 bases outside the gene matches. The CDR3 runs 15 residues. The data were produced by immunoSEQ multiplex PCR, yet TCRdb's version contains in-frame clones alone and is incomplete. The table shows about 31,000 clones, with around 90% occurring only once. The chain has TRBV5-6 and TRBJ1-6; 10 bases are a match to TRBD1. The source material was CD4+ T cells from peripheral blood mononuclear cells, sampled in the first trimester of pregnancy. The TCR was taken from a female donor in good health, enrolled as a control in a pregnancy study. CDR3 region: CASSGETGGSSPLHF. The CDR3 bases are TGTGCCAGCAGCGGGGAGACAGGGGGCTCTTCACCCCTCCACTTT.